Listed below are T cell receptor beta chains from one sample, sequenced in a study of Ad26.COV2.S vaccination and SARS-CoV-2 variants. The table came from immunoSEQ multiplex PCR; TCRdb's copy has only in-frame clones and leaves some out. The sample comprises 300,000 to 400,000 clones, approximately 90% of which are singletons, and around 4% rests with the top ten. The specimen comprised peripheral blood, sampled after recovery from COVID-19. These receptors all stem from a human donor who had recovered from COVID-19. Both conserved end residues are part of each CDR3. Each record gives: V gene, CDR3 protein.

TRBV6-5,CASSYGDRGVDEQYF
TRBV9,CASSSVNTIYF
TRBV5-1,CASREGQMNTEAFF
TRBV7-2,CASSFTSGVGYEQYF
TRBV10-3,CAIISGETGELFF
TRBV11-2,CASSSGTGVPQETQYF
TRBV12-5,CASGLVPTENTEAFF
TRBV5-6,CASSLQGFSNQPQHF
TRBV6-5,CASSSSGGNQETQYF
TRBV10-2,CASSESVAGQFF
TRBV29-1,CSVEDRGRHEKLFF
TRBV21-1,CASSKAQGRDQYF
TRBV4-1,CASSQGAANYGYTF
TRBV3-1/TRBV3-2,CASSQAWTGVQETQYF
TRBV5-4,CASSGRDRDTGELFF
TRBV5-4,CASSLITGGSFNSPLHF
TRBV7-2,CASSFSARGSTGELFF
TRBV13,CASSLGRGTNEKLFF
TRBV20-1,CSAREQYEQYF
TRBV7-8,CASSLGQRNQPQHF
TRBV4-1,CASSQGPPGTTTSGYTF
TRBV7-9,CASSFGAGLSYEQYF
TRBV19,CASSRDRSSPGYTF
TRBV7-8,CASRPGTSYRNEQFF
TRBV9,CASSAQRGAPSYEQYF
TRBV9,CASSVVPGQGSHEQFF
TRBV5-4,CASSPDRGYNSPLHF
TRBV12-5,CASGSLGWSSGANVLTF
TRBV10-1,CASSESGRPEKLFF
TRBV29-1,CSVEVGPTQHF
TRBV19,CASSINRRGGDGYTF
TRBV28,CASSLTTGETEAFF
TRBV29-1,CSVATGGTEAFF
TRBV25-1,CASSRGQHGTVNYGYTF
TRBV4-2,CASSQGTSGSTDTQYF
TRBV5-4,CASSLRARSPLHF
TRBV19,CASNEGVVGNEKLFF
TRBV6-5,CASSPYRGSNYGYTF
TRBV6-5,CASSRTGDSGNTIYF
TRBV18,CASSPEAYEQYF